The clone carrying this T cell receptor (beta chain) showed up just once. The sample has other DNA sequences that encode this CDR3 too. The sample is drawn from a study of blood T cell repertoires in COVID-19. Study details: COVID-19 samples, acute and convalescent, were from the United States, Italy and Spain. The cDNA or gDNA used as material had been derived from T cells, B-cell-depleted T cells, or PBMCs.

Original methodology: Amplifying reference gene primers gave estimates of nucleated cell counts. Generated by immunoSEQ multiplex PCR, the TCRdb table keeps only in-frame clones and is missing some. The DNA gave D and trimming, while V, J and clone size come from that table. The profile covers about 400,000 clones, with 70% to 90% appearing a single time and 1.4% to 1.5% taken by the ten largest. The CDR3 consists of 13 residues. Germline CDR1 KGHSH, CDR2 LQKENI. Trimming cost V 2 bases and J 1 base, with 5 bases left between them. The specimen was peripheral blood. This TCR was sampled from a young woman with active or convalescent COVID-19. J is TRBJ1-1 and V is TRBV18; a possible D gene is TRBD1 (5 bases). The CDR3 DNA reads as TGTGCCAGCTCACCAAGGGGGAACACTGAAGCTTTCTTT. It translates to CASSPRGNTEAFF.